The 8 T cell receptor beta chains listed next were all sequenced from one sample in a study of blood T cell repertoires in COVID-19. Here immunoSEQ multiplex PCR was the method, and the copy in TCRdb shows in-frame clones only, minus some. The sample has approximately 110,000 clones, 80% to 90% seen once. Input material: peripheral blood. The origin of the receptors is a human donor in a cohort sampled during active COVID-19.

V usage is TRBV9 and J usage is TRBJ1-6, with TRBD1 matching over 7 bases. This CDR3 region has 19 residues. Trimming cost V 4 bases and J 2 bases; bases outside gene matches: 15. Germline CDR1 and CDR2: SGDLS and YYNGEE. CDR3 residues: CASSPDRGQSAAYNSPLHF. In nucleotides, the CDR3 is TGTGCCAGCAGCCCAGACCGGGGACAGTCAGCCGCCTATAATTCACCCCTCCACTTT.

This clone was counted once. This chain uses TRBV5-5 with TRBJ2-5, with a tentative D call TRBD1 (6 bases). CDR3 size: 15 residues. Germline CDR1 is SGHKS and CDR2 is YYEKEE (reference sequence). Trimming left V 5 bases short and J 5 bases short, with 19 bases between. The CDR3: CASRRGTPGVETQYF. CDR3 nucleotides: TGTGCCAGCAGAAGGGGGACCCCAGGGGTGGAGACCCAGTACTTC.

The rearrangement joins TRBV19 to TRBJ2-2; TRBD2 agrees at 8 bases. In germline, CDR1 is LNHDA, CDR2 SQIVND (reference sequence). This CDR3 comprises 14 residues. Unmatched junction bases numbered 4, after V lost 3 bases and J lost 7 bases. This CDR3 reads CASSIQREYGELFF. As DNA, the CDR3 is TGTGCCAGTAGTATCCAGCGGGAGTACGGGGAGCTGTTTTTT.

The rearrangement uses TRBV5-1 and TRBJ2-3, with TRBD1 matching 9 bases. After removal of 0 bases from V and 9 bases from J, the junction contained 14 bases not matched to a gene. CDR1 is SGHRS and CDR2 is YFSETQ in the germline V gene. This CDR3 is built from 17 residues. CDR3 DNA sequence: TGCGCCAGCAGCTTGGCCTACCACGGGACAGGGTCCCAGACGCAGTATTTT. This encodes CASSLAYHGTGSQTQYF.

The chain carries TRBV27 and TRBJ2-1, with 11 bases that match TRBD2. The V and J ends lost 4 bases and 8 bases, in that order; junction bases with no gene match: 7. The CDR3 is 15 amino acids. Germline V lookup: CDR1 MNHEY, CDR2 SMNVEV (reference sequence). As DNA, the CDR3 is TGTGCCAGCAGTTGGTTAGCGGGAGGGCGGGATGAGCAGTTCTTC. Its protein is CASSWLAGGRDEQFF.

This chain uses TRBV3-1 (or the pseudogene TRBV3-2) with TRBJ2-7; TRBD1 aligns across 7 bases. The CDR3 is 14 amino acids. The V segment lost 3 bases and the J segment 0 bases; nucleotides outside the gene matches: 2. The germline V gene encodes CDR1 LGHDT and CDR2 YNNKEL (reference sequence). CDR3 DNA: TGTGCCAGCAGCCAGTGGGACAGCTCCTACGAGCAGTACTTC. Its translation: CASSQWDSSYEQYF.

CDR3 protein: CATSDLRAHGGRETQYF. CDR3 DNA sequence: TGTGCCACCAGTGATTTGCGGGCACACGGGGGAAGAGAGACCCAGTACTTC. J is TRBJ2-5 and V is TRBV24-1; perhaps TRBD2 as D (6 bases). This CDR3 comprises 17 residues. The V gene's germline CDR1 is KGHDR and CDR2 SFDVKD. Trimming removed 0 bases from V and 4 bases from J, with 17 bases in between.

The V and J genes are TRBV5-1 and TRBJ2-2; 8 nucleotides align to TRBD1. The CDR3 loop spans 15 amino acids. V shed 4 bases, J shed 4 bases, and the junction held 6 bases outside the gene matches. Germline CDR1 reads SGHRS; CDR2 reads YFSETQ. The CDR3 protein is CASSRDRTSTGELFF. CDR3 coding DNA: TGCGCCAGCAGCCGGGACAGGACCTCCACCGGGGAGCTGTTTTTT. Full variable domain (rest looked up from reference TRBV5-1 and TRBJ2-2): KAGVTQTPRYLIKTRGQQVTLSCSPISGHRSVSWYQQTPGQGLQFLFEYFSETQRNKGNFPGRFSGRQFSNSRSEMNVSTLELGDSALYLCASSRDRTSTGELFFGEGSRLTVL.